This T cell receptor beta chain is from a study of T cells in Graves' hyperthyroidism and ophthalmopathy. Germline CDR1 reads LNHDA; CDR2 reads SQIVND (reference sequence). CDR3 size: 14 residues. V lost 3 bases and J lost 3, with 8 bases in between. The source material, RNA transcripts, was used to amplify TCR beta CDR3 regions. First-round RT-PCR of the TCR CDR3 relied on the HTBI primer set. TCRdb reanalysed the multiplex PCR reads using MiXCR and keeps one entry per CDR3 protein. Among hundreds of thousands of distinct CDR3 sequences, about 19% were seen once, and the ten largest hold approximately 16%. For this clonotype: The target antigen is unknown.

The blood specimen was taken at initial hyperthyroidism diagnosis, before any ophthalmopathy symptoms. Study observations and caveats: Also found in blood were most expanded thyroid clonotypes above 0.001.

The rearrangement links TRBV19 to TRBJ2-2; D gene ambiguous. This TCR derives from a woman aged 50 to 60 with Graves' hyperthyroidism that later progressed to Graves' ophthalmopathy. The sample taken for sequencing was blood. Here the CDR3 DNA reads TGTGCCAGTAGTATGCTCTGGGACACCGGGGAGCTGTTTTTT. Translating it yields CASSMLWDTGELFF.